This T cell receptor (beta chain) was retrieved from a study of Ad26.COV2.S vaccination and SARS-CoV-2 variants. A remark on this clone: The sample contains more than one DNA sequence encoding this CDR3.

Sequencing used immunoSEQ multiplex PCR; TCRdb keeps in-frame clones, though not all of them. The sample shows about 680,000 clones, roughly 90% of them seen only once. V lost 5 bases, J lost 3 bases, and 8 bases lay in between. The length of the CDR3 is 12 residues. Treatment specified: approximately 18 received Ad26.COV2.S at low or high dose, single or two shots; roughly five received placebo; per-sample allocation not given. Sample collection was performed on day 63 after the first vaccine or placebo injection. The chain carries TRBV12-3 or TRBV12-4 and TRBJ2-7; D call uncertain. The receptor was isolated from a person between 18 and 65 years old who received the Ad26.COV2.S COVID-19 vaccine or a placebo. Sequences were derived from peripheral blood, sampled in a trial of Ad26.COV2.S vaccine versus placebo. The CDR3 spells CASSPGFYEQYF. The CDR3 coding sequence is TGTGCCAGCAGTCCTGGGTTCTACGAGCAGTACTTC.